The 24 T cell receptor beta chains below come from one sample, sequenced in a study of blood T cell repertoires in COVID-19. Some clones are missing from TCRdb's copy, which holds only in-frame ones; the method was immunoSEQ multiplex PCR. The sample has fewer than 150,000 clones, about 86% seen once. Material: peripheral blood. Every receptor here comes from a man between 65 and 80 years old who had recovered from COVID-19.

This clone was seen only once. The rearrangement uses TRBV4-1 and TRBJ1-5, with D possibly TRBD1 on 5 matching bases. The V gene lost 3 bases and the J gene lost 6 bases, with 9 bases spanning the gap. Germline loops: CDR1 MGHRA, CDR2 YSYEKL. The CDR3 loop spans 13 amino acids. This chain's CDR3 is CASSQVTGQPQHF. The CDR3 region has the DNA TGCGCCAGCAGCCAGGTAACAGGTCAGCCCCAGCATTTT.

This chain links TRBV27 with TRBJ1-1; no clear D gene. V lost 0 bases and J 3 bases, leaving 5 bases between the germline ends. CDR3 length equals 13 residues. Germline values: CDR1 MNHEY, CDR2 SMNVEV (reference sequence). The CDR3 DNA reads as TGTGCCAGCAGTTTATCGAGGTACACTGAAGCTTTCTTT. This codes for CASSLSRYTEAFF.

The chain combines TRBV5-1 with TRBJ2-6, with D maybe TRBD2 (5 bases). CDR1 is SGHRS, CDR2 YFSETQ, per germline. Trimming shortened V by 5 bases and J by 4 bases, and 13 bases separated the two germline ends. The CDR3 contains 15 residues. This CDR3 reads CASSRAGEGANVLTF. The CDR3 region has the DNA TGCGCCAGCAGTCGGGCCGGGGAGGGGGCCAACGTCCTGACTTTC.

V and J are TRBV7-6 and TRBJ2-1; D possibly corresponds to TRBD2 (6 bases). Between the trimmed V and J ends, which lost 4 bases and 15 bases, there was a span of 19 bases. Germline CDR1 SGHVS, CDR2 FNYEAQ. The CDR3 is 13 residues long. In DNA, the CDR3 is TGTGCCAGCAGCTCATTACTAGGGACTCGGCGGTTCTTC. This encodes CASSSLLGTRRFF.

V gene TRBV9 combines with J gene TRBJ1-4; the D is unclear. Trimming stripped 0 bases from V and 7 bases from J, with 13 bases between. The CDR3 is 15 residues long. Germline CDR1 is SGDLS and CDR2 is YYNGEE. The CDR3 DNA follows: TGTGCCAGCAGCGTAGGTGGGCCAGCGGGTGAAAAACTGTTTTTT. Amino acid sequence: CASSVGGPAGEKLFF.

V is TRBV12-3 or TRBV12-4 and J is TRBJ2-7; tentative D call: TRBD2 (5 bases). V was cut by 6 bases and J by 5 bases, with 11 bases left in between. The CDR3 extends over 12 amino acids. The CDR3 protein is CASSRTRDEQYF. The DNA of the CDR3 is TGTGCCAGCAGCCGGACGCGGGACGAGCAGTACTTC.

This clone has just a few counts. This chain uses TRBV18 with TRBJ2-5; D is undetermined. Trimming removed 0 bases at V and 0 bases at J, with 8 bases between. This CDR3 region has 15 residues. Germline loops: CDR1 KGHSH, CDR2 LQKENI. Here the CDR3 reads CASSPPAGYQETQYF. Written as DNA, the CDR3 is TGTGCCAGCTCACCACCGGCCGGGTACCAAGAGACCCAGTACTTC.

J is TRBJ1-1 and V is TRBV3-1 (or the pseudogene TRBV3-2); D not resolved. V was shortened by 3 bases and J by 10 bases, with 21 bases between the two germline ends. The CDR3 is 15 residues long. The V gene's germline CDR1 is LGHDT and CDR2 YNNKEL (reference sequence). The CDR3 DNA is TGTGCCAGCAGCCAGGCCTCGCGGGGAGGAGAGTTAGCTTTCTTT. Its protein product is CASSQASRGGELAFF.

The rearrangement joins TRBV9 to TRBJ2-7, with D perhaps matching TRBD2 (9 bases). Germline V gene sequence: CDR1 SGDLS, CDR2 YYNGEE. There are 15 residues in the CDR3. V lost 0 bases to trimming and J lost 6 bases, with 16 bases between them. This CDR3 reads CASSVDGQGLAEQYF. The CDR3 coding sequence is TGTGCCAGCAGCGTAGATGGACAGGGACTAGCCGAGCAGTACTTC.

The rearrangement uses TRBV19 and TRBJ2-1; possibly TRBD2 for D (5 bases). Trimming took 5 bases from V and 0 from J, leaving 14 bases between them. Germline CDR1 reads LNHDA; CDR2 reads SQIVND (reference sequence). This CDR3 is built from 16 residues. The CDR3 coding sequence is TGTGCCAGTAGTGGAGCTAGCCCTAGCTCCTACAATGAGCAGTTCTTC. Translated, it gives CASSGASPSSYNEQFF.

This rearrangement joins TRBV28 to TRBJ1-5, with a tentative D call TRBD1 (5 bases). V was shortened by 4 bases and J by 11 bases, with 12 bases between the two germline ends. Germline lookup yields CDR1 MDHEN and CDR2 SYDVKM. The CDR3 has 12 residues. CDR3 sequence reads: CASSSTVRTQHF. CDR3 DNA sequence: TGTGCCAGCAGTTCGACAGTCCGGACCCAGCATTTT.

The chain combines TRBV6-5 with TRBJ2-2, with 8 bases that match TRBD2. Unmatched junction bases numbered 0, after V lost 5 bases and J lost 1 base. CDR3 length equals 14 residues. Germline V gene data show CDR1 as MNHEY and CDR2 as SVGAGI. The CDR3 protein is CASSLAGNTGELFF. CDR3 nucleotides: TGTGCCAGCAGTCTAGCGGGGAACACCGGGGAGCTGTTTTTT.

The chain carries TRBV30 and TRBJ2-2; D unresolved. Between the trimmed V and J ends, which lost 3 bases and 1 base, there was a span of 9 bases. This CDR3 contains 14 residues. CDR1 is GTSNPN, CDR2 SVGIG, per germline (reference sequence). The CDR3 here is CAWRKLLNTGELFF. CDR3 nucleotide sequence: TGTGCCTGGAGGAAACTTCTGAACACCGGGGAGCTGTTTTTT.

This clone was recorded once. V gene TRBV11-3 combines with J gene TRBJ1-1, with 7 bases identical to TRBD1. CDR1 and CDR2 (germline): SGHNT, YENEEA. V dropped 5 bases and J dropped 5; count of bases not matched to a gene: 2. The CDR3 covers 12 residues. The CDR3: CASSKQGTEAFF. In DNA form, the CDR3 reads TGTGCCAGCAGCAAACAGGGGACTGAAGCTTTCTTT.

The chain has TRBV28 and TRBJ2-3; no firm D call. CDR1 is MDHEN and CDR2 is SYDVKM in the germline V gene. V shed 4 bases and J shed 0 bases, with 8 bases lying between them. The CDR3 spans 14 residues. CDR3 sequence (DNA): TGTGCCAGCAGTTCGACTGGTAGCACAGATACGCAGTATTTT. It codes for CASSSTGSTDTQYF. Supplemented by reference TRBV28 and TRBJ2-3, the full variable domain reads DVKVTQSSRYLVKRTGEKVFLECVQDMDHENMFWYRQDPGLGLRLIYFSYDVKMKEKGDIPEGYSVSREKKERFSLILESASTNQTSMYLCASSSTGSTDTQYFGPGTRLTVL.

The chain has TRBV28 and TRBJ1-2, with 9 bases identical to TRBD1. Germline lookup yields CDR1 MDHEN and CDR2 SYDVKM. Germline trimming cut 1 base from V and 2 bases from J; bases unmatched to any gene: 8. The CDR3 runs to 17 residues. CDR3 in DNA: TGTGCCAGCAGTTTATTTCGGGACAGGGCCCAAAACTATGGCTACACCTTC. This translates into CASSLFRDRAQNYGYTF.

This clone was recorded a few times. This sequence joins TRBV19 and TRBJ1-2; 7 bases line up with TRBD1. Trimming took 4 bases from V and 7 from J; bases not matched to a gene: 6. Germline CDR1 is LNHDA and CDR2 is SQIVND (reference sequence). The length of the CDR3 is 13 residues. This chain's CDR3 is CASSKGQFGGYTF. For the CDR3, the DNA is TGTGCCAGTAGTAAGGGACAGTTCGGTGGCTACACCTTC.

The rearrangement links TRBV28 to TRBJ2-1; D is perhaps TRBD2 (6 bases). V lost 11 bases and J 8 bases, leaving 28 bases between the germline ends. CDR1 MDHEN and CDR2 SYDVKM come from the germline V gene. The CDR3 loop spans 16 amino acids. The CDR3 DNA is TGTGCCGCGACAGTACAGCGGGCCCAGTGGGGCGATGAGCAGTTCTTC. Its protein is CAATVQRAQWGDEQFF.

This chain links TRBV5-1 with TRBJ2-5; possibly TRBD2 for D (5 bases). The CDR3 spans 14 residues. V was cut by 0 bases and J by 5 bases, with 11 bases left in between. Germline CDR1 and CDR2: SGHRS and YFSETQ. The DNA of the CDR3 is TGCGCCAGCAGCTTGGAAGGGAGTGGGGAGACCCAGTACTTC. This translates into CASSLEGSGETQYF.

DNA of the CDR3: TGTGCCAGCAGCTTGCAGGGGGAGGCAGATACGCAGTATTTT. Its protein product is CASSLQGEADTQYF. The gene calls are TRBV5-4 and TRBJ2-3; perhaps TRBD1 as D (7 bases). Germline assignment: CDR1 SGHNT and CDR2 YYREEE (reference sequence). V was trimmed by 1 base and J by 4 bases, leaving 10 bases between them. CDR3 length: 14 amino acids. The whole variable domain, filled in from reference TRBV5-4 and TRBJ2-3, reads ETGVTQSPTHLIKTRGQQVTLRCSSQSGHNTVSWYQQALGQGPQFIFQYYREEENGRGNFPPRFSGLQFPNYSSELNVNALELDDSALYLCASSLQGEADTQYFGPGTRLTVL.

The J gene is TRBJ2-1, the V gene TRBV7-3, with 9 bases identical to TRBD2. Trimming cost V 2 bases and J 7 bases; bases outside gene matches: 6. Germline V gene sequence: CDR1 SGHTA, CDR2 FQGTGA. The CDR3 sequence is 15 residues long. CDR3 residues: CASSLEAGGPNEQFF. The CDR3 coding sequence is TGTGCCAGCAGCTTAGAGGCGGGGGGGCCGAATGAGCAGTTCTTC.

J is TRBJ2-3 and V is TRBV23-1; TRBD1 matches at 9 bases. TRBV23-1 is annotated as an ORF whose role is uncertain. CDR3 length equals 17 residues. Trimming took 0 bases from V and 1 from J; bases not matched to a gene: 5. CDR3 DNA sequence: TGCGCCAGCAGTCAATCTTACAGGGGGCAGGGCACAGATACGCAGTATTTT. Its protein product is CASSQSYRGQGTDTQYF.

This clone is a singleton in its sample. This chain connects TRBV7-9 to TRBJ1-6, with 8 bases aligning to TRBD1. The germline gives CDR1 SEHNR, CDR2 FQNEAQ (reference sequence). The CDR3 length is 16 residues. Trimming took 1 base from V and 7 from J; bases not matched to a gene: 6. Written as DNA, the CDR3 is TGTGCCAGCAGCTTAGGAGCAGGGGGCCGGAATTCACCCCTCCACTTT. Its translation: CASSLGAGGRNSPLHF.

The genes are TRBV4-2 and TRBJ2-7; 9 bases align to TRBD1. The germline V gene encodes CDR1 LGHNA and CDR2 YNFKEQ. V was pared by 2 bases and J by 6 bases, with 14 bases of the junction left unmatched. The CDR3 runs 17 residues. This chain's CDR3 is CASSQSGTGTGYVEQYF. The DNA for the CDR3 is TGTGCCAGCAGCCAAAGTGGAACCGGGACAGGGTACGTCGAGCAGTACTTC.